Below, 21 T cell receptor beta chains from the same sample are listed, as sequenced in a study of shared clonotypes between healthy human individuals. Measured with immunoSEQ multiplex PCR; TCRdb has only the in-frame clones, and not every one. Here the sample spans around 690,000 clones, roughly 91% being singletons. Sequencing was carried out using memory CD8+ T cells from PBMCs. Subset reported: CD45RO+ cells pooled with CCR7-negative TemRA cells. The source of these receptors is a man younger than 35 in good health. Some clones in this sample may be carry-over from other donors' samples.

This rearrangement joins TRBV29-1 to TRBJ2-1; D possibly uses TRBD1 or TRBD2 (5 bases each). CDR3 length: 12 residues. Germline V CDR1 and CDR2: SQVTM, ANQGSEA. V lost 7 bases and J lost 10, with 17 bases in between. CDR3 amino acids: CSGLDGRGEQFF. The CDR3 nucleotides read TGCAGCGGTTTGGACGGACGGGGCGAGCAGTTCTTC.

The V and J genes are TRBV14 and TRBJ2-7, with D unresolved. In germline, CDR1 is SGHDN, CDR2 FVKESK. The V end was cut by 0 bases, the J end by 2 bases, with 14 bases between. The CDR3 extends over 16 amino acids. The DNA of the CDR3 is TGTGCCAGCAGCCAAGATAAAACAGCTACCCCCTACGAGCAGTACTTC. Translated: CASSQDKTATPYEQYF.

The CDR3 loop is CASSPPRYGNTGELFF. The CDR3 coding sequence is TGTGCCAGCAGCCCCCCCCGGTACGGGAACACCGGGGAGCTGTTTTTT. V is TRBV27 and J is TRBJ2-2; D not resolved. CDR1 MNHEY and CDR2 SMNVEV come from the germline V gene (reference sequence). This CDR3 is built from 16 residues. V was trimmed by 6 bases and J by 1 base, leaving 15 bases between them.

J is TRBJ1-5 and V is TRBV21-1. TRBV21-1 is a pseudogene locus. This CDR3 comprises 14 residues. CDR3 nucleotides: TGTGCCAGCAGCGACCCCCGGTGGAATCAGCCCCAGCATTTT. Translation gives CASSDPRWNQPQHF.

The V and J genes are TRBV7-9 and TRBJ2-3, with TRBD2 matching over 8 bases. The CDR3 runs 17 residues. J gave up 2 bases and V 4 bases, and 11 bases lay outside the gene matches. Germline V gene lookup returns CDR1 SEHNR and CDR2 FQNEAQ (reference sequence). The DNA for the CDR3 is TGTGCCAGCAGCTCCAGGATCAGCGGGGGCATCACAGATACGCAGTATTTT. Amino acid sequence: CASSSRISGGITDTQYF.

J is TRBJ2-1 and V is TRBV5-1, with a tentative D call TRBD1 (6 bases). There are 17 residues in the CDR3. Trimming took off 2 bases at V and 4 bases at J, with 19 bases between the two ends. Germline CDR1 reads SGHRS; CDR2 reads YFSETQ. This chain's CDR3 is CASSLQGTETGYNEQFF. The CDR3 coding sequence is TGCGCCAGCAGCTTACAGGGTACGGAAACGGGGTACAATGAGCAGTTCTTC. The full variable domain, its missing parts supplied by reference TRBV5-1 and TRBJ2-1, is KAGVTQTPRYLIKTRGQQVTLSCSPISGHRSVSWYQQTPGQGLQFLFEYFSETQRNKGNFPGRFSGRQFSNSRSEMNVSTLELGDSALYLCASSLQGTETGYNEQFFGPGTRLTVL.

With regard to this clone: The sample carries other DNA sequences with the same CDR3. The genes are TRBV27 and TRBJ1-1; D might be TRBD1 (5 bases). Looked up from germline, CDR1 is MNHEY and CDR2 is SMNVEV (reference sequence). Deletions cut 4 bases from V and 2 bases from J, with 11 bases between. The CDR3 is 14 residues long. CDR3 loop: CASSWGTVNTEAFF. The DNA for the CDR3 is TGTGCCAGCAGTTGGGGCACAGTAAACACTGAAGCTTTCTTT.

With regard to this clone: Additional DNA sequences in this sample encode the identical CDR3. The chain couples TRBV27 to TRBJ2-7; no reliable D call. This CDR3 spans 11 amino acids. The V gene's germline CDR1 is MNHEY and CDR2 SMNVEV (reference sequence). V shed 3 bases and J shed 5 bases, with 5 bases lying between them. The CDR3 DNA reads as TGTGCCAGCAGTTTGGGGAACGAGCAGTACTTC. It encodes CASSLGNEQYF.

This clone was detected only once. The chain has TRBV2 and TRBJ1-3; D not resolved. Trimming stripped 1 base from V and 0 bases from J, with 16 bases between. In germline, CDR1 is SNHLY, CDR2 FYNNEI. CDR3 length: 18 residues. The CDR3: CASSEGIRAESSGNTIYF. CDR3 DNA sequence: TGTGCCAGCAGTGAAGGCATCCGCGCCGAGAGCTCTGGAAACACCATATATTTT.

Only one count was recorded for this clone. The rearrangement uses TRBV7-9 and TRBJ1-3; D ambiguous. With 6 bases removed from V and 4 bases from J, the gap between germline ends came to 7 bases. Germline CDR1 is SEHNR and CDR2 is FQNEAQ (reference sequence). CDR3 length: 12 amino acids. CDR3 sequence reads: CASSRQGNTIYF. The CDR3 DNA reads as TGTGCCAGCAGTCGTCAGGGAAACACCATATATTTT.

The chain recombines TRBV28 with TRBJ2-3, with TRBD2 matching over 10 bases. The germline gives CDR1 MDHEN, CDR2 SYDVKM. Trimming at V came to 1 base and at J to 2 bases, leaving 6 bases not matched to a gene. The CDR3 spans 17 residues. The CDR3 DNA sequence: TGTGCCAGCAGTTTATCGGTCGGGACTAGCGTCACAGATACGCAGTATTTT. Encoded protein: CASSLSVGTSVTDTQYF.

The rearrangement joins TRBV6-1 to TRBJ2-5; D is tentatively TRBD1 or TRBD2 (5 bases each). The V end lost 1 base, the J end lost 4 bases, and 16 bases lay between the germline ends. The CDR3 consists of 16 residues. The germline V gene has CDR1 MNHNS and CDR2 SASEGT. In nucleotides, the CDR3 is TGTGCCAGCAGTGAAGTAGGGGTATGGACTCGAGAGACCCAGTACTTC. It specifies CASSEVGVWTRETQYF.

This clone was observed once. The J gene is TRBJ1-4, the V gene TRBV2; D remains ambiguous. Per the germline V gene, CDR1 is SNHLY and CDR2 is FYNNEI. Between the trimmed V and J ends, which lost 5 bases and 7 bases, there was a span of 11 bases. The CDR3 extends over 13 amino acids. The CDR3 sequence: CASSLIRVEKLFF. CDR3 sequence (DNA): TGTGCCAGCAGTCTTATTCGGGTTGAAAAACTGTTTTTT. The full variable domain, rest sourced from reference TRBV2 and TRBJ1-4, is EPEVTQTPSHQVTQMGQEVILRCVPISNHLYFYWYRQILGQKVEFLVSFYNNEISEKSEIFDDQFSVERPDGSNFTLKIRSTKLEDSAMYFCASSLIRVEKLFFGSGTQLSVL.

CDR3 sequence reads: CASSLRTATAGTHEQYF. Written as DNA, the CDR3 is TGTGCCAGCAGCTTAAGGACTGCGACTGCGGGGACCCACGAGCAGTACTTC. V is TRBV7-3 and J is TRBJ2-7, with D tentatively TRBD2 (6 bases). Germline loops: CDR1 SGHTA, CDR2 FQGTGA. V was clipped by 1 base and J by 5 bases, with 21 bases between them. The CDR3 covers 17 residues.

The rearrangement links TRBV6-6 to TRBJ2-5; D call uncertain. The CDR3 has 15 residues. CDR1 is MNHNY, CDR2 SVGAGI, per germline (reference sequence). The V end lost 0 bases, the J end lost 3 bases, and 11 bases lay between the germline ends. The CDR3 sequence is CASSYSNRLEETQYF. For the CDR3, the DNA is TGTGCCAGCAGTTACTCGAATAGACTCGAAGAGACCCAGTACTTC.

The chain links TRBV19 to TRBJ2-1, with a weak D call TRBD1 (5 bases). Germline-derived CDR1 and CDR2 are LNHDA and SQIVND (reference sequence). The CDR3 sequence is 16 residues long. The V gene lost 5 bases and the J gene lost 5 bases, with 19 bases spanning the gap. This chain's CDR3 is CASSGALSTLDNEQFF. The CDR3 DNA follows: TGTGCCAGTAGTGGGGCACTGAGTACTTTAGACAATGAGCAGTTCTTC.

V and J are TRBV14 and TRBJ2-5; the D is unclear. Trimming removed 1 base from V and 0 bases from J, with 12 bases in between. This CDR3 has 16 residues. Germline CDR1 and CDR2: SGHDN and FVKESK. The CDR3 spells CASSQARLVYQETQYF. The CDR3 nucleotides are TGTGCCAGCAGCCAAGCCCGACTCGTGTACCAAGAGACCCAGTACTTC.

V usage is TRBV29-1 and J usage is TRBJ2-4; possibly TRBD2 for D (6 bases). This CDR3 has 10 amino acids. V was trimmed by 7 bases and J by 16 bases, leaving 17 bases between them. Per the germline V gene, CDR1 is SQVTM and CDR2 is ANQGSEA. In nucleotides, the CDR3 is TGCAGCGCCGTTGCGGGAAAGGAATACTTC. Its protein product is CSAVAGKEYF.

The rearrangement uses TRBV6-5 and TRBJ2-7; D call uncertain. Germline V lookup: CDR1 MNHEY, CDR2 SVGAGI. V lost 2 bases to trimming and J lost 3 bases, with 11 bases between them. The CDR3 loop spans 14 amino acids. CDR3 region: CASSYTPELYEQYF. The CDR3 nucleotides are TGTGCCAGCAGTTACACCCCGGAACTCTACGAGCAGTACTTC.

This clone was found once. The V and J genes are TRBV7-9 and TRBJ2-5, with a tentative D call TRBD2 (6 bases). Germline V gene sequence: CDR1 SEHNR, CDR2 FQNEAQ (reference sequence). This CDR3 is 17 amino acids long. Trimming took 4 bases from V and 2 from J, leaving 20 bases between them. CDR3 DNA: TGTGCCAGCAGCTCAGCGGCTCCTAGGGACTTACAAGAGACCCAGTACTTC. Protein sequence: CASSSAAPRDLQETQYF.

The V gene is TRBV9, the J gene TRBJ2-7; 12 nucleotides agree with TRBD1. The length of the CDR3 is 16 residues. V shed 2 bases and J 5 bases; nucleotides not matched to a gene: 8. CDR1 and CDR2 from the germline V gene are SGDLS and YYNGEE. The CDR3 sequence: CASSVGGTGGRNEQYF. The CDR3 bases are TGTGCCAGCAGCGTCGGGGGGACAGGGGGCAGAAACGAGCAGTACTTC.